This is a list of T cell receptor beta chains from one sample in a study of cytotoxic CD8 clonotypes in ibrutinib-treated CLL. Measured with immunoSEQ multiplex PCR; TCRdb has only the in-frame clones, and not every one. The data hold 45,000 to 60,000 clones, with approximately 60% observed a single time. The sample here was PBMCs, taken after 24 months of ibrutinib treatment. These TCRs come from a human donor with chronic lymphocytic leukemia. Both conserved end residues are part of each CDR3. The D gene is left open where the match is weak. Only some rows state a clone size, as once, few, many or a class for expanded clones.

d_gene	v_gene	abundance	j_gene	CDR3aa	CDR3nt
-	TRBV11-2	-	TRBJ2-1	CASSLDSRGGEQFF	TGTGCCAGCAGCTTAGATTCAAGGGGCGGTGAGCAGTTCTTC
TRBD1	TRBV30	-	TRBJ2-7	CAWSVLGGQGAGRREQYF	TGTGCCTGGAGTGTACTTGGGGGACAGGGGGCGGGTCGAAGGGAGCAGTACTTC
-	TRBV28	once	TRBJ2-5	CASSLAGTQYF	TGTGCCAGCAGTTTAGCGGGGACCCAGTACTTC
-	TRBV7-9	-	TRBJ2-3	CASSLGSGSTDTQYF	TGTGCCAGCAGCTTAGGATCCGGAAGCACAGATACGCAGTATTTT
-	TRBV6-5	-	TRBJ1-5	CASSYRGNQPQHF	TGTGCCAGCAGTTACCGGGGCAATCAGCCCCAGCATTTT
-	TRBV19	few	TRBJ2-2	CASTVLPSQTRGTGELFF	TGTGCCAGTACCGTACTACCATCCCAGACCCGAGGCACCGGGGAGCTGTTTTTT
-	TRBV28	-	TRBJ1-1	CASSFRSEAFF	TGTGCCAGCAGTTTTAGGTCAGAAGCTTTCTTT
-	TRBV20-1	-	TRBJ1-1	CSAPTGFEAFF	TGCAGTGCCCCGACAGGATTCGAAGCTTTCTTT
-	TRBV6-6	-	TRBJ2-3	CASSLRGTVTDTQYF	TGTGCCAGCAGTCTCCGGGGGACGGTCACAGATACGCAGTATTTT
-	TRBV5-8	-	TRBJ1-4	CASSLGVGKLFF	TGTGCCAGCAGCTTGGGGGTCGGAAAACTGTTTTTT
-	TRBV5-1	-	TRBJ2-3	CASSLTASDTQYF	TGCGCCAGCAGCTTGACCGCGTCAGATACGCAGTATTTT
-	TRBV6-1	many	TRBJ1-3	CASRGPQFGNTIYF	TGTGCCAGCAGAGGTCCGCAATTTGGAAACACCATATATTTT
TRBD1	TRBV9	-	TRBJ1-2	CASSKAGTGSIYGYTF	TGTGCCAGCAGCAAGGCCGGGACAGGGAGCATCTATGGCTACACCTTC
TRBD2	TRBV27	once	TRBJ2-2	CASSSSGRADTGELFF	TGTGCCAGCAGCTCTAGCGGGAGGGCCGACACCGGGGAGCTGTTTTTT
-	TRBV5-8	few	TRBJ2-3	CASSPFGGTDTQYF	TGTGCCAGCAGCCCCTTTGGCGGCACAGATACGCAGTATTTT
TRBD1	TRBV5-6	once	TRBJ2-1	CASSLPRGTGYNEQFF	TGTGCCAGCAGCCTACCTAGGGGGACAGGCTACAATGAGCAGTTCTTC
TRBD2	TRBV6-5	-	TRBJ2-1	CASRAGLAGLFEQFF	TGTGCCAGCAGGGCGGGACTAGCGGGCCTGTTTGAGCAGTTCTTC
-	TRBV11-2	-	TRBJ2-5	CASNLLPQETQYF	TGTGCCAGCAACTTGCTGCCTCAAGAGACCCAGTACTTC
-	TRBV15	-	TRBJ1-4	CATSRDGQNEKLFF	TGTGCCACCAGCAGAGATGGGCAGAATGAAAAACTGTTTTTT
-	TRBV7-9	few	TRBJ2-1	CASSLGPAGNEQFF	TGTGCCAGCAGCTTAGGCCCAGCGGGCAATGAGCAGTTCTTC
TRBD2	TRBV19	-	TRBJ2-2	CASSNRPLAGGITGELFF	TGTGCCAGTAGTAACCGCCCCCTAGCGGGGGGTATCACCGGGGAGCTGTTTTTT
-	TRBV27	few	TRBJ1-1	CASSLGGPIGAFF	TGTGCCAGCAGTTTGGGGGGCCCTATAGGAGCTTTCTTT
TRBD1	TRBV18	once	TRBJ2-5	CASSPQGQGETQYF	TGTGCCAGCTCACCACAGGGACAGGGGGAGACCCAGTACTTC
-	TRBV9	-	TRBJ2-1	CASSVGGHWQQFF	TGTGCCAGCAGCGTAGGGGGACATTGGCAGCAGTTCTTC
TRBD2	TRBV28	few	TRBJ2-1	CASSARSSGRVHEQFF	TGTGCCAGCAGCGCGAGGTCTAGCGGGAGGGTCCATGAGCAGTTCTTC
-	TRBV27	-	TRBJ1-5	CASSSTFQNQPQHF	TGTGCCAGCAGTTCCACCTTCCAGAATCAGCCCCAGCATTTT
TRBD2	TRBV6-5	medium-sized	TRBJ2-3	CASSYSGTSGTDTQYF	TGTGCCAGCAGTTACTCCGGGACTAGCGGCACAGATACGCAGTATTTT
-	TRBV2	-	TRBJ1-2	CASRPSGYGYTF	TGTGCCAGCAGACCTTCGGGATATGGCTACACCTTC
TRBD1	TRBV25-1	-	TRBJ1-1	CASSPLTGTYAEAFF	TGTGCCAGCAGTCCATTGACAGGGACCTATGCTGAAGCTTTCTTT
-	TRBV2	-	TRBJ2-2	CASSVGIRGELFF	TGTGCCAGCAGTGTTGGGATAAGGGGGGAGCTGTTTTTT
-	TRBV27	-	TRBJ2-2	CASSFLTGELFF	TGTGCCAGCAGTTTCCTCACCGGGGAGCTGTTTTTT
TRBD1	TRBV28	-	TRBJ2-7	CASKKGQGAYEQYF	TGTGCCAGCAAAAAAGGACAGGGTGCTTACGAGCAGTACTTC
TRBD1	TRBV29-1	-	TRBJ1-2	CSVGGEGARSGYTF	TGCAGCGTTGGTGGGGAGGGGGCTAGAAGTGGCTACACCTTC
-	TRBV6-5	-	TRBJ2-3	CASWKVGADTQYF	TGTGCCAGCTGGAAAGTTGGAGCAGATACGCAGTATTTT
-	TRBV2	-	TRBJ2-6	CASSEAGLPGANVLTF	TGTGCCAGCAGTGAAGCAGGGCTACCTGGGGCCAACGTCCTGACTTTC
TRBD1	TRBV28	-	TRBJ1-2	CASRSPRQGRRRGYTF	TGTGCCAGCAGATCCCCACGACAGGGGCGGCGGCGTGGCTACACCTTC
-	TRBV28	once	TRBJ1-2	CASRGGTQRGIMAEVF	TGTGCCAGCAGGGGGGGGACACAGAGGGGAATTATGGCTGAGGTCTTC
-	TRBV5-1	few	TRBJ1-6	CASSLGGPGNSPLHF	TGCGCCAGCAGCTTGGGGGGTCCCGGTAATTCACCCCTCCACTTT
-	TRBV14	-	TRBJ2-7	CASSQSGRDQYF	TGTGCCAGCAGCCAATCGGGTAGAGATCAGTACTTC
-	TRBV29-1	-	TRBJ1-2	CSVVLTFRYGYTF	TGCAGCGTTGTTCTAACGTTCCGCTATGGCTACACCTTC
TRBD1	TRBV6-5	-	TRBJ1-4	CASRGGWANEKLFF	TGTGCCAGCAGAGGGGGCTGGGCTAATGAAAAACTGTTTTTT
TRBD1	TRBV6-6	-	TRBJ1-6	CAVRQGNSPLHF	TGTGCCGTAAGACAGGGGAATTCACCCCTCCACTTT
TRBD1	TRBV6-5	-	TRBJ2-3	CASSSGQGLITDTQYF	TGTGCCAGCAGTTCCGGACAGGGACTTATCACAGATACGCAGTATTTT
TRBD1	TRBV18	few	TRBJ1-6	CASSPMDRANSPLHF	TGTGCCAGCTCACCTATGGACAGGGCGAATTCACCCCTCCACTTT
-	TRBV10-3	-	TRBJ1-6	CAIGEDSYNSPLHF	TGTGCCATCGGAGAGGACAGCTATAATTCACCCCTCCACTTT
-	TRBV2	-	TRBJ2-3	CASSEGGGDTQYF	TGTGCCAGCAGTGAAGGGGGCGGGGATACGCAGTATTTT
TRBD1	TRBV7-2	-	TRBJ2-2	CASSFRDRGFGGELFF	TGTGCCAGCAGCTTCCGGGACAGGGGTTTCGGAGGGGAGCTGTTTTTT
-	TRBV6-5	-	TRBJ1-2	CASASGNYGYTF	TGTGCCTCGGCGAGTGGAAACTATGGCTACACCTTC
-	TRBV10-2	-	TRBJ2-7	CASSPTQGPRVSF	TGCGCCAGCAGCCCCACCCAGGGGCCCAGGGTTAGCTTC
TRBD2	TRBV7-2	-	TRBJ2-7	CASSFAGAGYEQYF	TGTGCCAGCAGTTTCGCGGGAGCGGGCTACGAGCAGTACTTC
TRBD1	TRBV5-1	-	TRBJ1-2	CASSLRQGAGGYTF	TGCGCCAGCAGCCTCCGGCAGGGGGCGGGAGGCTACACCTTC
TRBD2	TRBV6-1	-	TRBJ2-7	CASSVAGLAVGEQYF	TGTGCCAGCAGCGTGGCCGGACTAGCGGTGGGCGAGCAGTACTTC
-	TRBV7-8	few	TRBJ1-5	CASSDRVDQPQHF	TGTGCCAGCAGTGACAGAGTGGATCAGCCCCAGCATTTT
-	TRBV28	-	TRBJ2-3	CASSLLSRTDTQYF	TGTGCCAGCAGTTTACTCTCACGCACAGATACGCAGTATTTT
-	TRBV27	-	TRBJ1-4	CASSPLRQLGFLFF	TGTGCCAGCAGTCCGCTCCGACAGTTGGGTTTTCTGTTTTTT
TRBD2	TRBV5-1	few	TRBJ2-2	CASRNPAGLANTGELFF	TGCGCCAGCAGGAACCCAGCGGGACTAGCGAACACCGGGGAGCTGTTTTTT
-	TRBV7-2	few	TRBJ1-1	CASSFRGTKSFF	TGTGCCAGCAGCTTTCGTGGAACGAAATCTTTCTTT
-	TRBV19	-	TRBJ1-6	CVSRSVGNSPLHF	TGTGTCAGTCGCAGCGTAGGAAATTCACCCCTCCACTTT
TRBD1	TRBV6-1	many	TRBJ2-2	CASSGQGAGELFF	TGTGCCAGCAGTGGACAGGGGGCCGGGGAGCTGTTTTTT